Listed below are T cell receptor beta chains from one sample, sequenced in a study of OX40 agonist ivuxolimab in advanced cancers. Data came from immunoSEQ multiplex PCR; TCRdb stores just in-frame clones and leaves some out. The table has approximately 44,000 clones, 84% seen once. Specimen: CD4+ or CD8+ T cells sorted from blood, collected in a trial of the OX40 agonist ivuxolimab. The receptors here all came from an adult with an advanced solid tumor such as melanoma, head and neck, liver or kidney cancer. Both conserved end residues are part of each CDR3. Each record gives: D gene, J gene, V gene, clone size, CDR3 DNA, CDR3 protein. D genes are given only for firm matches. Not every row has a clone size; where given, it reads once, few, many or a size class.

TRBD1 | TRBJ2-7 | TRBV11-2 | once | TGTGCCAGCAGCCCGACAGGGGTAGGTTACGAGCAGTACTTC | CASSPTGVGYEQYF
TRBD2 | TRBJ2-3 | TRBV9 | once | TGTGCCAGCAGCGTAGTGCCTAGCGGGGGGGCCGGGGGCGCAGATACGCAGTATTTT | CASSVVPSGGAGGADTQYF
TRBD2 | TRBJ2-1 | TRBV7-9 | - | TGTGCCAGCAGCCAAGCGACTAGCCGGCAGCAGTTCTTC | CASSQATSRQQFF
- | TRBJ2-3 | TRBV5-1 | - | TGCGCCAGCAGCTTGGAGGACAATCCCTTGGGGGATACGCAGTATTTT | CASSLEDNPLGDTQYF
- | TRBJ2-7 | TRBV4-3 | - | TGCGCCAGCAGCCAAGCCCGGGTAGGGACCGCCTACGAGCAGTACTTC | CASSQARVGTAYEQYF
- | TRBJ2-3 | TRBV2 | once | TGTGCCAGCACCGACGGGTCTAGCACAGATACGCAGTATTTT | CASTDGSSTDTQYF
TRBD2 | TRBJ2-7 | TRBV18 | once | TGTGCCAGCTCACCAAGAACTCTCGGACTAGCGGGAGAGTACGAGCAGTACTTC | CASSPRTLGLAGEYEQYF
TRBD1 | TRBJ1-6 | TRBV9 | - | TGTGCCAGCAGCGGACAGGGCTATTCACCCCTCCACTTT | CASSGQGYSPLHF
- | TRBJ2-7 | TRBV7-2 | - | TGTGCCAGCAGCTTTGATAGCGGTCCCTACGAGCAGTACTTC | CASSFDSGPYEQYF
- | TRBJ1-1 | TRBV7-9 | - | TGTGCCAGCAGCTTAGTTGGGGGTAACACTGAAGCTTTCTTT | CASSLVGGNTEAFF
TRBD1 | TRBJ2-2 | TRBV7-7 | - | TGTGCCAGCGGAACCCGGGACAGGGGTACCGGGGAGCTGTTTTTT | CASGTRDRGTGELFF
- | TRBJ2-5 | TRBV11-2 | - | TGTGCCAGCAGCCCCTATCGGGAAGAGACCCAGTACTTC | CASSPYREETQYF
- | TRBJ1-1 | TRBV18 | - | TGTGCCAGCTCACCGGGGGTTACAAGGGTGGACACTGAAGCTTTCTTT | CASSPGVTRVDTEAFF
- | TRBJ1-1 | TRBV14 | - | TGTGCCAGCAGTCAGACTGTTTCAAGGTTGAACACTGAAGCTTTCTTT | CASSQTVSRLNTEAFF
- | TRBJ2-1 | TRBV5-1 | - | TGCGCCAGCAGCTTGTCCAGCGGAACCTACAATGAGCAGTTCTTC | CASSLSSGTYNEQFF
- | TRBJ1-4 | TRBV19 | few | TGTGCCAGTAGTAGACAGCGCTTTAATGAAAAACTGTTTTTT | CASSRQRFNEKLFF
- | TRBJ1-2 | TRBV5-6 | - | TGTGCCAGCAGTCCGGGGGGGCCTCCAGCCTACACCTTC | CASSPGGPPAYTF
TRBD2 | TRBJ2-1 | TRBV6-4 | - | TGTGCCAGCAGTTACCGGGCATTGACTAGCGGGACTCTCAATGAGCAGTTCTTC | CASSYRALTSGTLNEQFF
- | TRBJ2-7 | TRBV2 | - | TGTGCCAGCAGTGAATATCGGGAGCAGTACTTC | CASSEYREQYF
- | TRBJ2-7 | TRBV7-9 | - | TGTGCCAGCAGTCCCTGGGTAGCGGAGACCTTTTACGAGCAGTACTTC | CASSPWVAETFYEQYF
- | TRBJ2-1 | TRBV4-3 | - | TGCGCCAGCAGCCAAGAATCGAGATTCGCGCCTGAGCAGTTCTTC | CASSQESRFAPEQFF
- | TRBJ2-7 | TRBV5-1 | few | TGCGCCAGCAGCCTCGGGACCAACTACGAGCAGTACTTC | CASSLGTNYEQYF
TRBD1 | TRBJ2-7 | TRBV27 | - | TGTGCCGGCAGCGCCGGGACAGGCCGAGGGGAGCAGTACTTC | CAGSAGTGRGEQYF
TRBD1 | TRBJ2-2 | TRBV7-9 | - | TGTGCCAGCAGCCCCTTACCCGGGACAGTCGGGGAGCTGTTTTTT | CASSPLPGTVGELFF
TRBD2 | TRBJ2-1 | TRBV7-2 | - | TGTGCCAGCAGCTCCCGGGGGGGCCCCTACAATGAGCAGTTCTTC | CASSSRGGPYNEQFF
- | TRBJ1-2 | TRBV5-8 | - | TGTGCCAGCAGCCACCTTCGGGCTTCTTCTAACTATGGCTACACCTTC | CASSHLRASSNYGYTF
- | TRBJ1-1 | TRBV6-6 | - | TGTGCCAGCAGTTACCCAGGTCGCGGTGAAGCTTTCTTT | CASSYPGRGEAFF
- | TRBJ1-1 | TRBV29-1 | - | TGCAGCGACGGGACGGAGAACACTGAAGCTTTCTTT | CSDGTENTEAFF
TRBD2 | TRBJ2-1 | TRBV10-2 | - | TGCGCCGGAGGGACTAGCGGGAGAAAACTCAATGAGCAGTTCTTC | CAGGTSGRKLNEQFF
- | TRBJ2-3 | TRBV7-6 | - | TGTGCCAGCAGCGTCTACAGGGTCGGGACAGATACGCAGTATTTT | CASSVYRVGTDTQYF
- | TRBJ1-1 | TRBV5-1 | - | TGCGCCAGCAGCTTGGGTACGGCAAACACTGAAGCTTTCTTT | CASSLGTANTEAFF
- | TRBJ2-7 | TRBV12-2 | medium-sized | TGTGCAAGTCGCTTAGATCCAACTAGCGATCATCAGTACTTC | CASRLDPTSDHQYF
- | TRBJ2-5 | TRBV18 | - | TGTGCCAGCTCACCACCGGGCAGGGCCCAAGAGACCCAGTACTTC | CASSPPGRAQETQYF
TRBD2 | TRBJ2-1 | TRBV5-4 | - | TGTGCCAGCAGCTTGGGGGGGAGGGCAGGCAATGAGCAGTTCTTC | CASSLGGRAGNEQFF
TRBD1 | TRBJ2-7 | TRBV10-3 | few | TGTGCCATCAGCAAGGACAGGGAATTGTCCGAGCAGTACTTC | CAISKDRELSEQYF
TRBD1 | TRBJ2-1 | TRBV27 | - | TGTGCCAGCAGTTTATGGGGGGACAGGGAACCCAATGAGCAGTTCTTC | CASSLWGDREPNEQFF
- | TRBJ1-2 | TRBV7-4 | once | TGTGCCAGCAGCTTAGATCCAGGGAGGGTGGCTGGCTACACCTTC | CASSLDPGRVAGYTF
- | TRBJ1-5 | TRBV19 | - | TGTGCCAGTAGTGGGGTGGGCAATCAGCCCCAGCATTTT | CASSGVGNQPQHF
- | TRBJ1-2 | TRBV6-6 | - | TGTGCCAGCAGCTCCACAGGGACGGGAGGCTACACCTTC | CASSSTGTGGYTF
- | TRBJ1-5 | TRBV2 | - | TGTGCCAGCAGTGAACAGGGGTCGAGCAATCAGCCCCAGCATTTT | CASSEQGSSNQPQHF
- | TRBJ1-1 | TRBV19 | - | TGTGCCACCCAAGGGGCTTTCTTT | CATQGAFF